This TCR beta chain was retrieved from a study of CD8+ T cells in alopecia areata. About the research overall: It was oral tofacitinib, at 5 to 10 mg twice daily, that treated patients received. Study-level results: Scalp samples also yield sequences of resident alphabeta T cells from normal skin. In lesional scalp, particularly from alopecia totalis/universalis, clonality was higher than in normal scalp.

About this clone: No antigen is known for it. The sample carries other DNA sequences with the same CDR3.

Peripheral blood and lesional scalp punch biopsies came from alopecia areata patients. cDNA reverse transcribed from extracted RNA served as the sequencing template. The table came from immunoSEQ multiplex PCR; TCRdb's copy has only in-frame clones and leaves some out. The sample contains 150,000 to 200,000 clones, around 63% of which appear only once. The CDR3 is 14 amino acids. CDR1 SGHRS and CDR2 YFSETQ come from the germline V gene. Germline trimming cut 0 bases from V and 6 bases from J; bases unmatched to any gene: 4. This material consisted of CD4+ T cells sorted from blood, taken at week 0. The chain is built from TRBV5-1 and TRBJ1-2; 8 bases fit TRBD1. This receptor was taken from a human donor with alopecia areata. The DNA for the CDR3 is TGCGCCAGCAGCTTGGAAGCGACAGGGGATGGCTACACCTTC. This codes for CASSLEATGDGYTF.